This T cell receptor beta chain came from a study of T-cell reconstitution after alpha-beta-depleted transplantation in children (dated by TCRdb to about 2016). Turning to the overall study: The study quantitatively tracked T-cell immune reconstitution after TCRalphabeta/CD19-depleted allogeneic hematopoietic cell transplantation in children using TCR repertoire profiling.

What this sample's treatment or condition label stands for: allogeneic hematopoietic cell transplantation with graft depleted of TCRalphabeta T cells and CD19 B cells. Transplant recipients were children who received TCRalphabeta/CD19-depleted allogeneic hematopoietic cell grafts. V loses 3 bases of germline sequence and J loses 0 bases, and the interval between the two ends is 10 bases. The CDR3, cysteine through phenylalanine, is 14 amino acids long. Only the CDR3 DNA stays, 42 bases, in frame from base 1. Sequences DFQATT (CDR1) and SNEGSKA (CDR2) are obtained from the germline V gene (reference sequence). This clonotype has ten or more counts. Its antigen remains undetermined. There are no base qualities to consult, and no much larger clone falls within one base. Broad study findings and their caveats: In some patients, high TCRbeta diversity at day 60 was attributed to recipient T cells and intrathymic progenitors that had survived conditioning. The frequencies of hyperexpanded clones fell over the following months, and after one year, T-cell counts and TCRbeta diversity were mostly attributed to newly produced T cells. The apparently early alphabetaT-cell count recovery about two months after transplant was reportedly dependent on only several hundred rapidly expanded clones derived from non-depleted graft cells.

Libraries were built with PCR. TCRdb records Illumina HiSeq 2500 as the sequencer. To normalize quantification of the TCRbeta repertoire, the TCR libraries were built with molecular barcoding that relied on unique molecular identifiers. The public reads were reprocessed in TCRdb via fastp at Q25 and MiXCR, keeping in-frame beta chains. Identical CDR3 protein sequences are pooled into one entry, listed with their most common genes and DNA. This sample comprises 200,000 or so distinct CDR3 sequences, around 5.9% of them detected only once. Of the sample, 4.5% to 5.5% falls within the top ten clones. The receptor chain draws on TRBV20-1 and TRBJ2-3, with the D gene uncertain. This TCR derives from a girl under three years old with combined immunodeficiency, due to receive a stem cell transplant. The sequences come from PBMCs, collected before TCRalphabeta/CD19-depleted stem cell transplant. CDR3 loop: CSARTRSSTDTQYF. The base sequence is TGCAGTGCTAGGACCCGAAGTAGCACAGATACGCAGTATTTT.